This TCR beta chain was recovered during a study of blood T cell repertoires in COVID-19 (dated by TCRdb to 2020 to 2021). Regarding the study in general: The collaborator samples originated in the United States, Italy and Spain and spanned the acute and convalescent phases of COVID-19. The prospective study material was composed of cDNA or gDNA derived from T cells, B-cell-depleted T cells, or PBMCs. A de-identified subject ID, COVID-19 status, age in years and sex were almost always included in the sample metadata. Where available, HLA class I and class II types were taken from metadata supplied by the sample provider and were not determined by assay-based typing. The dataset comprised deeply sampled blood TCRbeta repertoires from subjects exposed to, actively infected with, or recovered from COVID-19. The repertoires were made available in a free public database intended to serve as a resource for research on the immune response to SARS-CoV-2. Samples were obtained from the ongoing ImmuneRACE study (first 160 participants) and from over 1,000 subjects provided by 6 global collaborators. Broader findings and caveats from the paper: Clinical and demographic metadata were provided uncurated, with the amount varying by source and participant.

Clipping removes 6 bases from V and 3 bases from J, with 4 as the unmatched junction base count. CDR1 and CDR2 are drawn from the germline V gene (reference sequence): LNHDA, SQIVND. The CDR3 holds 14 amino acids from the cysteine to the phenylalanine. Only the CDR3 DNA stays, 42 bases, in frame from base 1. In the prospective study, participants were about 18 to 95 years old, resided in under 30 geographic areas of the United States, and were enrolled through a virtual design. In the prospective study, cohorts were assigned on the basis of participant-reported clinical history obtained from a screening survey and a study questionnaire. Exposed participants were defined as having been in contact with someone with a PCR-confirmed or clinician-diagnosed COVID-19 case within 2 weeks of study entry. Mobile phlebotomists in the prospective study collected whole blood, serum and a nasopharyngeal or oropharyngeal swab from every participant. Prospective study participants could optionally give additional blood draws and questionnaires over a roughly 2-month period. Before DNA extraction, blood samples from the prospective study were shipped at room temperature or frozen.

TCRbeta CDR3 regions were amplified from genomic DNA by means of the immunoSEQ Assay, a bias-controlled multiplex PCR. Concerning the study's data processing: The number of nucleated cells in each sample was estimated by amplification of reference gene primers within the assay. To quantify the absolute abundance of each unique TCRbeta CDR3 rearrangement, sequence reads were collapsed and filtered. Productive Simpson clonality was computed per sample as the square root of Simpson's diversity index over productive rearrangements. TCRdb took this table from immuneACCESS and kept in-frame rearrangements with V and J called. Such tables lack part of the clones; where checked against another copy, unresolved V genes explain under half of the gap, and the rest is unexplained. V and J calls and clone size follow that table, whereas D and trimming were derived from the DNA. Counted in this sample were roughly 250,000 clones; 83% of them appeared once. Clones ranked in the top ten supply 3.6% of the sample.

Only one count was recorded for this clone. This receptor's antigen is unknown. The input lacks base qualities; no much larger clone sits a single base away. The V and J segments used are TRBV19 and TRBJ1-2, with 10 central nucleotides matching TRBD1. Sequences were obtained from PBMCs or T cells enriched from blood (not recorded which). The origin of this receptor is a middle-aged woman who had been exposed to COVID-19. The sequenced DNA: TGTGCCAGTAGGGGGACAGGGGAGGACTATGGCTACACCTTC. The encoded protein is CASRGTGEDYGYTF.